Sequencing of this T cell receptor (beta chain) was carried out in a study of T cell responses to AZD1222 COVID-19 vaccine. Study results and caveats: There were vaccine-associated CD4 TCRs across spike, dominant at 160-218 and 743-854. Spike-specific TCR breadth and depth both grew after two AZD1222 doses. Most donors were white British, females outnumbered males, and clonal diversity was possibly underestimated.

Sequenced by immunoSEQ multiplex PCR; TCRdb stores in-frame clones only, minus some. The sample includes 200,000 or so clones, roughly 93% of them seen just once. Worth noting for this clone: Its antigen is still unknown.

This material consisted of peripheral blood, taken on day 0 of AZD1222 vaccination. This TCR came from an adult in good health.

The CDR3 sequence is CASSDPGGASNQPQHF. CDR3 coding DNA: TGTGCCAGCAGTGACCCAGGGGGCGCGAGCAATCAGCCCCAGCATTTT. This chain links TRBV6-2 or TRBV6-3 with TRBJ1-5; 8 bases map to TRBD1. The CDR3 spans 16 residues. Germline lookup yields CDR1 MNHEY and CDR2 SVGEGT. The ends lost 5 bases at V and 1 base at J; junction bases unmatched: 7.